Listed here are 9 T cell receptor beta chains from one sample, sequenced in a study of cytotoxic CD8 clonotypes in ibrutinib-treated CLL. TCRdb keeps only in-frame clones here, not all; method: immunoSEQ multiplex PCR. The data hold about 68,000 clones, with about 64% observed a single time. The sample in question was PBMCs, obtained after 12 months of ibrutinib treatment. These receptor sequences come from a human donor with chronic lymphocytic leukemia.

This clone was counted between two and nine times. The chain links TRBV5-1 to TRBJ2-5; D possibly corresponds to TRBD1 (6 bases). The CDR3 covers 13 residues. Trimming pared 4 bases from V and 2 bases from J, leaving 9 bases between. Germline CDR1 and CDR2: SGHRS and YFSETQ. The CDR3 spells CASSTGNQETQYF. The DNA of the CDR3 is TGCGCCAGCAGCACAGGGAATCAAGAGACCCAGTACTTC. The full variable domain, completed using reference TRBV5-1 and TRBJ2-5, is KAGVTQTPRYLIKTRGQQVTLSCSPISGHRSVSWYQQTPGQGLQFLFEYFSETQRNKGNFPGRFSGRQFSNSRSEMNVSTLELGDSALYLCASSTGNQETQYFGPGTRLLVL.

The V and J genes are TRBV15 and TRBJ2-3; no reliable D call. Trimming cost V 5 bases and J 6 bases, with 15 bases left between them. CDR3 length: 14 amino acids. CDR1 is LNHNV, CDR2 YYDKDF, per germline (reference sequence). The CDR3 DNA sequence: TGTGCCACCAGCGGATTCTCTTCAGCGGATACGCAGTATTTT. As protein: CATSGFSSADTQYF.

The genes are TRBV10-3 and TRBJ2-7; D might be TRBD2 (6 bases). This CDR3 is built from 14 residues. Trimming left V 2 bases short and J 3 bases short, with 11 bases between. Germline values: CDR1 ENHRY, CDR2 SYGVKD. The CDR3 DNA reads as TGTGCCATCAGTGAGGCGGGAAAGGACTACGAGCAGTACTTC. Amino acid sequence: CAISEAGKDYEQYF.

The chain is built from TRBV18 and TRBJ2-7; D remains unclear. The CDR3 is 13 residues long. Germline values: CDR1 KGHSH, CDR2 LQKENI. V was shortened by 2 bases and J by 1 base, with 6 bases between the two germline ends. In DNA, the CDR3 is TGTGCCAGCTCACCAGGCACTTCCTACGAGCAGTACTTC. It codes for CASSPGTSYEQYF.

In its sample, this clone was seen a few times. CDR3 coding DNA: TGTGCCAGCAGCGTAGTTCAGGACTCACCCCTCCACTTT. It specifies CASSVVQDSPLHF. The J gene is TRBJ1-6, the V gene TRBV9; no reliable D call. Trimming cost V 0 bases and J 10 bases, with 8 bases left between them. Germline V gene sequence: CDR1 SGDLS, CDR2 YYNGEE. The CDR3 covers 13 residues.

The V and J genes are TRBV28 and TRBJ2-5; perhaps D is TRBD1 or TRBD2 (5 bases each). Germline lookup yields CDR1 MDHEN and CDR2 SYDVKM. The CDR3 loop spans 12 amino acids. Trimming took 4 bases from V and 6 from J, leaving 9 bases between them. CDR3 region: CASSSGLQTQYF. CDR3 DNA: TGTGCCAGCAGTTCGGGGCTGCAGACCCAGTACTTC.

The DNA of the CDR3 is TGTGCCAGCAGCTTAGATGGAGGGATGGGGTCACCCCTCCACTTT. This encodes CASSLDGGMGSPLHF. The genes are TRBV11-3 and TRBJ1-6; D is uncertain. From germline, CDR1 is SGHNT and CDR2 YENEEA. V was trimmed by 0 bases and J by 10 bases, leaving 13 bases between them. The CDR3 consists of 15 residues. The entire variable domain, with the rest obtained from reference TRBV11-3 and TRBJ1-6, is as follows: EAGVVQSPRYKIIEKKQPVAFWCNPISGHNTLYWYLQNLGQGPELLIRYENEEAVDDSQLPKDRFSAERLKGVDSTLKIQPAELGDSAVYLCASSLDGGMGSPLHFGNGTRLTVT.

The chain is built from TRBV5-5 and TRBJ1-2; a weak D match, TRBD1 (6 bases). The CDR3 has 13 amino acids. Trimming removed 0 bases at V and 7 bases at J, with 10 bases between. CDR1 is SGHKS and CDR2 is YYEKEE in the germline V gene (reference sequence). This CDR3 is CASSLAGAGGYTF. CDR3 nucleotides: TGTGCCAGCAGCTTGGCAGGGGCTGGTGGCTACACCTTC.

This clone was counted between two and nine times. The CDR3 sequence is CASSPLGTSITYEQYF. In nucleotides, the CDR3 is TGCGCCAGCAGCCCTCTTGGGACTAGCATCACCTACGAGCAGTACTTC. The V and J genes are TRBV5-1 and TRBJ2-7; 9 bases align to TRBD2. V dropped 4 bases and J dropped 2; count of bases not matched to a gene: 10. CDR1 SGHRS and CDR2 YFSETQ come from the germline V gene. This CDR3 region has 16 residues.